These T cell receptor beta chains were read from a single sample in a study of cytomegalovirus exposure and HLA in healthy donors. Generated by immunoSEQ multiplex PCR, the TCRdb table keeps only in-frame clones and is missing some. The sample spans about 130,000 clones; the ten largest clones claim less than 2%. Sequenced material: PBMCs. These receptors were collected from a man younger than 30 in good health and CMV-seronegative. Each CDR3 is given with its conserved first and last residue.

v_gene: TRBV14
j_gene: TRBJ2-2
CDR3aa: CASSGKRDHTGELFF

v_gene: TRBV9
j_gene: TRBJ1-2
CDR3aa: CASSPQGTYGYTF

v_gene: TRBV19
j_gene: TRBJ2-2
CDR3aa: CASSPHRGLNTGELFF

v_gene: TRBV5-5
j_gene: TRBJ1-1
CDR3aa: CASSLSWAGLTEAFF

v_gene: TRBV7-9
j_gene: TRBJ2-5
CDR3aa: CASSRSGGVQETQYF

v_gene: TRBV2
j_gene: TRBJ1-1
CDR3aa: CASGRSITGVEAFF

v_gene: TRBV2
j_gene: TRBJ1-1
CDR3aa: CASGKSREAGRTEAFF

v_gene: TRBV11-3
j_gene: TRBJ2-1
CDR3aa: CASSYGQGTSGSYNEQFF

v_gene: TRBV6-5
j_gene: TRBJ2-2
CDR3aa: CASSYSPDSPTGELFF

v_gene: TRBV6-6
j_gene: TRBJ2-7
CDR3aa: CASSYMEGFDTKGYF

v_gene: TRBV18
j_gene: TRBJ1-2
CDR3aa: CASSSGSYGYTF

v_gene: TRBV10-3
j_gene: TRBJ2-7
CDR3aa: CAISVGSASYEQYF

v_gene: TRBV18
j_gene: TRBJ1-5
CDR3aa: CASSMTGLGNQPQHF

v_gene: TRBV5-6
j_gene: TRBJ2-1
CDR3aa: CASSLEGRPNEQFF

v_gene: TRBV19
j_gene: TRBJ2-2
CDR3aa: CASGINTGELFF

v_gene: TRBV5-1
j_gene: TRBJ2-2
CDR3aa: CASSARRSGRAATGELFF

v_gene: TRBV7-2
j_gene: TRBJ1-6
CDR3aa: CASMNRQGTYNSPLHF

v_gene: TRBV7-2
j_gene: TRBJ2-3
CDR3aa: CASSDRGLAGGSTDTQYF

v_gene: TRBV10-3
j_gene: TRBJ1-2
CDR3aa: CAIRGGVISYGYTF

v_gene: TRBV4-3
j_gene: TRBJ1-5
CDR3aa: CASSPHAGDNQPQHF

v_gene: TRBV7-3
j_gene: TRBJ2-7
CDR3aa: CASSFQGTSYEQYF

v_gene: TRBV7-2
j_gene: TRBJ1-5
CDR3aa: CASSLYGRGGQPQHF